The rows below give T cell receptor beta chains drawn from one sample of a study of T cells in Graves' hyperthyroidism and ophthalmopathy. TCRdb itself ran the multiplex PCR reads through MiXCR, one entry per CDR3 protein. The top ten hold 8.4% of the sample, which has 600,000 to 900,000 distinct CDR3 sequences, roughly 15% seen once. Sequences were obtained from blood. These receptors all stem from a man between 18 and 35 years old with Graves' hyperthyroidism. Each CDR3 is given with its conserved first and last residue. Fields, in order: D gene, clone size, J gene, V gene, CDR3 protein, CDR3 DNA. A D gene is named only where the DNA matches it firmly. Clone size is shown for a subset of rows, as once, few, many or a class of expanded clone.

TRBD2 | many | TRBJ2-7 | TRBV28 | CASRLAGAEQYF | TGTGCCAGCAGACTAGCGGGAGCCGAGCAGTACTTC
- | few | TRBJ1-1 | TRBV5-5 | CASSDRGKTEAFF | TGTGCCAGCAGCGATCGAGGCAAGACTGAAGCTTTCTTT
TRBD2 | - | TRBJ2-3 | TRBV7-3 | CASSLIGAGASDTQYF | TGTGCCAGCAGCCTAATCGGGGCGGGAGCTTCAGATACGCAGTATTTT
TRBD2 | - | TRBJ2-5 | TRBV10-3 | CAISPRSGRVQETQYF | TGTGCCATCAGTCCCAGAAGCGGGAGGGTACAAGAGACCCAGTACTTC
- | many | TRBJ2-1 | TRBV11-3 | CASSLDGGYNEQFF | TGTGCCAGCAGCTTAGACGGGGGTTACAATGAGCAGTTCTTC
TRBD1 | - | TRBJ1-2 | TRBV19 | CASSIDREGGYTF | TGTGCCAGTAGTATCGACAGGGAAGGAGGCTACACCTTC
- | - | TRBJ1-2 | TRBV10-3 | CAITSGSYGYTF | TGTGCCATCACCTCAGGGTCTTATGGCTACACCTTC
TRBD1 | few | TRBJ1-1 | TRBV20-1 | CSVSGQGVNTKAFF | TGCAGTGTGTCGGGACAGGGGGTGAACACTAAAGCTTTCTTT
TRBD2 | - | TRBJ2-7 | TRBV11-3 | CASSQDPGTNSYEQYF | TGTGCCAGCAGCCAAGATCCAGGGACTAACTCCTACGAGCAGTACTTC
TRBD1 | many | TRBJ2-7 | TRBV28 | CASSMGQGGYEQYF | TGTGCCAGCAGTATGGGACAGGGCGGGTACGAGCAGTACTTC
TRBD2 | - | TRBJ2-7 | TRBV5-1 | CASSLSASGRGEQYF | TGCGCCAGCAGCTTGTCGGCTAGCGGGAGGGGAGAGCAGTACTTC
TRBD1 | few | TRBJ2-5 | TRBV20-1 | CSARSWDRQETQYF | TGCAGTGCTAGGAGCTGGGACAGGCAAGAGACCCAGTACTTC
TRBD2 | few | TRBJ2-1 | TRBV29-1 | CSGGTSLYNEQFF | TGCAGCGGGGGGACTAGCCTCTACAATGAGCAGTTCTTC
- | - | TRBJ2-3 | TRBV24-1 | CATKDGGGPGDTQYF | TGTGCCACCAAAGATGGCGGGGGCCCTGGAGATACGCAGTATTTT
TRBD2 | few | TRBJ2-1 | TRBV14 | CASSQDTSGGPNEQFF | TGTGCCAGCAGCCAAGATACTAGCGGGGGCCCCAATGAGCAGTTCTTC
- | many | TRBJ2-7 | TRBV10-3 | CAIRSGPGSSYEQYF | TGTGCCATCCGGTCCGGGCCAGGGAGCTCCTACGAGCAGTACTTC
- | few | TRBJ1-1 | TRBV6-1 | CASSELGDSNTEAFF | TGTGCCAGCAGTGAGCTAGGAGACTCGAACACTGAAGCTTTCTTT
- | few | TRBJ2-3 | TRBV12-3/TRBV12-4 | CASGGSTDTQYF | TGTGCCAGCGGGGGGAGCACAGATACGCAGTATTTT
TRBD1 | few | TRBJ1-4 | TRBV28 | CASSLIGTGGEKLFF | TGTGCCAGCAGTTTGATCGGGACAGGGGGAGAAAAACTGTTTTTT
- | many | TRBJ2-1 | TRBV15 | CATSRAPGPGDEQFF | TGTGCCACCAGCAGAGCACCGGGCCCGGGGGATGAGCAGTTCTTC
- | few | TRBJ1-5 | TRBV7-8 | CASSLVHRVGGQPQHF | TGTGCCAGCAGCTTAGTTCACAGGGTCGGAGGCCAGCCCCAGCATTTT
- | many | TRBJ1-4 | TRBV12-3/TRBV12-4 | CASSLGGGDEKLFF | TGTGCCAGCAGTTTAGGGGGCGGGGATGAAAAACTGTTTTTT
TRBD1 | - | TRBJ2-3 | TRBV7-9 | CASSSTGGEDTQYF | TGTGCCAGCAGCTCTACAGGGGGCGAAGATACGCAGTATTTT
TRBD1 | - | TRBJ1-1 | TRBV19 | CASSIQGAMNTEAFF | TGTGCCAGTAGTATACAGGGGGCGATGAACACTGAAGCTTTCTTT
- | few | TRBJ2-7 | TRBV4-3 | CASSQGQQYEQYF | TGCGCCAGCAGCCAGGGGCAGCAATACGAGCAGTACTTC
TRBD1 | few | TRBJ1-2 | TRBV24-1 | CATSDPGTGGNGGYTF | TGTGCCACCAGTGACCCGGGAACAGGGGGGAATGGTGGCTACACCTTC
- | many | TRBJ2-5 | TRBV6-2/TRBV6-3 | CASSYSPADVETQYF | TGTGCCAGCAGTTACTCACCCGCGGACGTGGAGACCCAGTACTTC
TRBD2 | few | TRBJ2-1 | TRBV20-1 | CSARPRTSGVYNEQFF | TGCAGTGCTAGACCCCGGACTAGCGGGGTCTACAATGAGCAGTTCTTC
- | many | TRBJ1-1 | TRBV3-1 | CASSSIGANTEAFF | TGTGCCAGCAGTTCCATTGGGGCGAACACTGAAGCTTTCTTT
- | few | TRBJ1-2 | TRBV7-6 | CASSLEGRTYGYTF | TGTGCCAGCAGCTTAGAGGGACGGACCTATGGCTACACCTTC
TRBD2 | few | TRBJ2-2 | TRBV6-1 | CASSTTSGRAGGELFF | TGTGCCAGCAGCACCACTAGCGGGAGGGCAGGCGGGGAGCTGTTTTTT
TRBD1 | - | TRBJ1-1 | TRBV10-3 | CAISGPAVQGAKGPEAFF | TGTGCCATCAGTGGCCCAGCCGTTCAGGGGGCTAAGGGGCCTGAAGCTTTCTTT
- | - | TRBJ1-5 | TRBV12-3/TRBV12-4 | CASSAQGNSNQPQHF | TGTGCCAGCAGTGCTCAGGGTAATAGCAATCAGCCCCAGCATTTT
- | many | TRBJ2-7 | TRBV5-1 | CASSLGRASYEQYF | TGTGCCAGCAGCCTAGGGCGGGCCTCCTACGAGCAGTACTTC
TRBD2 | few | TRBJ2-1 | TRBV19 | CASSISREGPDNEQFF | TGTGCCAGTAGTATATCGAGGGAGGGCCCGGATAATGAGCAGTTCTTC
TRBD1 | many | TRBJ1-4 | TRBV2 | CASSLTGARGEKLFF | TGTGCCAGCAGTCTGACAGGGGCGCGGGGTGAAAAACTGTTTTTT
- | - | TRBJ1-5 | TRBV20-1 | CSAGGQSNQPQHF | TGCAGTGCCGGCGGACAAAGCAATCAGCCCCAGCATTTT
- | many | TRBJ2-7 | TRBV12-3/TRBV12-4 | CASIKGYEQYF | TGTGCCAGCATTAAAGGGTACGAGCAGTACTTC
- | few | TRBJ1-2 | TRBV28 | CASRRTANYGYTF | TGTGCCAGCAGACGGACAGCCAACTATGGCTACACCTTC
TRBD2 | once | TRBJ2-7 | TRBV10-3 | CAISEGEGASYEQYF | TGTGCCATCAGTGAGGGGGAGGGTGCCTCCTACGAGCAGTACTTC
- | many | TRBJ1-3 | TRBV20-1 | CSARVGGSGNTIYF | TGCAGTGCTAGGGTCGGTGGCTCTGGAAACACCATATATTTT
- | few | TRBJ2-1 | TRBV14 | CASSQDKGASGSLYEQFF | TGTGCCAGCAGCCAAGATAAGGGGGCGAGCGGGAGTCTTTATGAGCAGTTCTTC
- | few | TRBJ1-5 | TRBV7-3 | CASSLGGLLRSNQPQHF | TGTGCCAGCAGCTTAGGAGGTTTGTTGAGAAGCAATCAGCCCCAGCATTTT
- | many | TRBJ2-1 | TRBV5-1 | CASSLYQELSYNEQFF | TGCGCCAGCAGCTTGTATCAAGAGCTCTCCTACAATGAGCAGTTCTTC
- | many | TRBJ1-1 | TRBV30 | CAWSVGVSTEAFF | TGTGCCTGGAGTGTAGGGGTAAGCACTGAAGCTTTCTTT
TRBD2 | - | TRBJ2-7 | TRBV20-1 | CSARDPVTSSYEQYF | TGCAGTGCTAGAGATCCGGTGACTAGCAGTTACGAGCAGTACTTC
- | - | TRBJ2-1 | TRBV12-3/TRBV12-4 | CASSLVGAYEQFF | TGTGCCAGCAGTTTAGTTGGGGCGTATGAGCAGTTCTTC
- | few | TRBJ2-1 | TRBV20-1 | CSVGQSSYNEQFF | TGCAGTGTAGGGCAAAGCTCCTACAATGAGCAGTTCTTC
TRBD1 | many | TRBJ1-3 | TRBV28 | CASSLLQGPTGDTIYF | TGTGCCAGCAGTTTATTACAGGGGCCGACCGGGGACACCATATATTTT
TRBD2 | - | TRBJ2-1 | TRBV11-3 | CANSLAGVPEQFF | TGTGCCAACAGCTTAGCGGGAGTCCCTGAGCAGTTCTTC
- | many | TRBJ2-1 | TRBV28 | CASSSGRSEQFF | TGTGCCAGCAGTTCAGGAAGGAGTGAGCAGTTCTTC
- | few | TRBJ1-3 | TRBV9 | CASSVDGGSGNTIYF | TGTGCCAGCAGCGTAGATGGGGGCTCTGGAAACACCATATATTTT
- | many | TRBJ2-7 | TRBV20-1 | CSARPRDITEQYF | TGCAGTGCTAGACCCCGGGACATAACAGAGCAGTACTTC
TRBD1 | - | TRBJ2-7 | TRBV2 | CASLRQGDEQYF | TGTGCCAGCCTTCGACAGGGAGACGAGCAGTACTTC
TRBD1 | - | TRBJ1-1 | TRBV7-9 | CASSFRQGAANTEAFF | TGTGCCAGCAGCTTCCGACAGGGGGCCGCTAACACTGAAGCTTTCTTT